Below, 20 T cell receptor beta chains from the same sample are listed, as sequenced in a study of CD8+ T cells in alopecia areata. Five patients' CD4+ populations were sorted into CD25+CD127- cells. As the sequencing template, cDNA was produced by extracting RNA and reverse transcribing it. Some clones are missing from TCRdb's copy, which holds only in-frame ones; the method was immunoSEQ multiplex PCR. The sample holds around 36,000 clones, nearly 55% seen once. Input material: CD4+ Tregs sorted from blood. The receptors stem from a human donor with alopecia areata.

V and J are TRBV7-3 and TRBJ1-1, with D maybe TRBD1 (6 bases). The CDR3 covers 15 residues. V dropped 1 base and J dropped 0 bases, with 9 bases sitting between them. Per the germline V gene, CDR1 is SGHTA and CDR2 is FQGTGA. CDR3 nucleotides: TGTGCCAGCAGCTTAAGTCAGGGGATGAACACTGAAGCTTTCTTT. Amino acid sequence: CASSLSQGMNTEAFF.

This clone was counted between two and nine times. The chain has TRBV5-1 and TRBJ1-1; D is uncertain. Deletions cut 6 bases from V and 3 bases from J, with 6 bases between. Germline CDR1 is SGHRS and CDR2 is YFSETQ. The CDR3 has 11 amino acids. CDR3 amino acids: CASKLDTEAFF. The CDR3, as DNA: TGCGCCAGCAAATTGGACACTGAAGCTTTCTTT.

This clone was found a few times. The genes are TRBV5-6 and TRBJ2-1, with TRBD2 matching 9 bases. The CDR3 contains 16 residues. Germline assignment: CDR1 SGHDT and CDR2 YYEEEE. With V trimmed by 4 bases and J by 8 bases, 13 bases remained unmatched. The CDR3 loop reads CASSGVAGAPWHEQFF. The CDR3 DNA is TGTGCCAGCAGCGGGGTAGCGGGGGCACCTTGGCATGAGCAGTTCTTC.

V and J are TRBV5-4 and TRBJ1-5; D is uncertain. The CDR3 spans 14 residues. Germline CDR1 and CDR2: SGHNT and YYREEE (reference sequence). Trimming shortened V by 0 bases and J by 3 bases, and 7 bases separated the two germline ends. In nucleotides, the CDR3 is TGTGCCAGCAGCTTGGGCCTCCCCAATCAGCCCCAGCATTTT. It specifies CASSLGLPNQPQHF.

The rearrangement links TRBV27 to TRBJ2-7; perhaps D is TRBD1 or TRBD2 (5 bases each). Trimming took 3 bases from V and 0 from J, leaving 18 bases between them. The CDR3 spans 17 residues. Germline V gene sequence: CDR1 MNHEY, CDR2 SMNVEV (reference sequence). DNA for the CDR3: TGTGCCAGCAGTTTGACCCCCCTGGGACGCCTCTCCTACGAGCAGTACTTC. This gives the protein CASSLTPLGRLSYEQYF.

This chain uses TRBV7-6 with TRBJ2-6; D gene unclear. V gave up 4 bases and J gave up 2 bases, with 21 bases separating them. Per germline, CDR1 SGHVS and CDR2 FNYEAQ. The CDR3 sequence is 19 residues long. CDR3 residues: CASSYRGGSRVAGANVLTF. DNA of the CDR3: TGTGCCAGCAGCTACCGAGGTGGCAGCCGAGTGGCTGGGGCCAACGTCCTGACTTTC.

V gene TRBV7-2 combines with J gene TRBJ1-5; D is uncertain. Trimming removed 2 bases from V and 1 base from J, with 12 bases in between. There are 16 residues in the CDR3. Germline CDR1 reads SGHTA; CDR2 reads FQGNSA. DNA of the CDR3: TGTGCCAGCAGCTTAAACCAGGTCGGGAGCAATCAGCCCCAGCATTTT. Translation: CASSLNQVGSNQPQHF.

The V call is TRBV7-2, the J call TRBJ2-1, with 10 bases matching TRBD2. Trimming took 5 bases from V and 9 from J; bases not matched to a gene: 10. The CDR3 has 15 residues. Germline CDR1 is SGHTA and CDR2 is FQGNSA. The CDR3 region has the DNA TGTGCCAGCAGCATCACCGGGACTAGCGAAGGTGAGCAGTTCTTC. The encoded protein is CASSITGTSEGEQFF.

The gene calls are TRBV6-5 and TRBJ2-3; D ambiguous. CDR1 MNHEY and CDR2 SVGAGI come from the germline V gene. Deletions cut 0 bases from V and 6 bases from J, with 7 bases between. The CDR3 is 13 amino acids. The CDR3, as DNA: TGTGCCAGCAGTTACTCCCCTCGGGATACGCAGTATTTT. Translation gives CASSYSPRDTQYF.

This clone has only one observation. The rearrangement links TRBV28 to TRBJ1-1, with D unresolved. Trimming took 6 bases from V and 1 from J, leaving 15 bases between them. The CDR3 has 15 amino acids. Germline V gene lookup returns CDR1 MDHEN and CDR2 SYDVKM. The CDR3 spells CASRISEPRNTEAFF. The CDR3 DNA is TGTGCCAGCAGGATATCCGAGCCCAGGAACACTGAAGCTTTCTTT.

The J gene is TRBJ1-1, the V gene TRBV10-3, with D possibly matching TRBD1 (6 bases). CDR3 length equals 15 residues. Germline loops: CDR1 ENHRY, CDR2 SYGVKD. V lost 3 bases and J lost 3, with 14 bases in between. The CDR3 spells CAISEVLRGDTEAFF. CDR3 bases: TGTGCCATCAGTGAAGTACTCAGGGGCGACACTGAAGCTTTCTTT.

This chain connects TRBV5-1 to TRBJ2-7; the D gene is possibly TRBD1 (6 bases). The CDR3 sequence is 14 residues long. Looked up from germline, CDR1 is SGHRS and CDR2 is YFSETQ. The V gene lost 3 bases and the J gene lost 2 bases, with 12 bases spanning the gap. CDR3 sequence: CASSSRQAPYEQYF. The CDR3 nucleotides are TGCGCCAGCAGCTCCCGACAGGCCCCCTACGAGCAGTACTTC.

This clone was seen more than once but under ten times. This rearrangement joins TRBV14 to TRBJ1-1; D gene uncertain. The germline V gene has CDR1 SGHDN and CDR2 FVKESK. The CDR3 is 13 residues long. Trimming left V 3 bases short and J 4 bases short, with 9 bases between. This CDR3 is CASSQYQVTEAFF. The CDR3 bases are TGTGCCAGCAGCCAGTACCAAGTCACTGAAGCTTTCTTT.

This clone turned up a few times. CDR3 nucleotides: TGTGCCAGCGGCCGCGGGCAGCAGTACTTC. It specifies CASGRGQQYF. The chain is built from TRBV28 and TRBJ2-7, with TRBD2 as a possible D gene (5 bases). Germline V gives CDR1 MDHEN, CDR2 SYDVKM. The CDR3 covers 10 residues. V was clipped by 8 bases and J by 8 bases, with 10 bases between them.

This clone turned up a few times. V and J are TRBV7-2 and TRBJ1-3; possible D gene TRBD1, 5 bases. The germline V and J ends were trimmed by 3 bases and 0 bases, with 12 bases remaining between them. Germline loops: CDR1 SGHTA, CDR2 FQGNSA. CDR3 length: 16 amino acids. CDR3 DNA sequence: TGTGCCAGCAGCTTTACCCCGACAGTCTCTGGAAACACCATATATTTT. This codes for CASSFTPTVSGNTIYF.

This chain joins TRBV7-8 and TRBJ1-1; D call uncertain. The CDR3 runs 16 residues. The germline CDR1 and CDR2 sequences are SGHVS and FQNEAQ. V lost 1 base and J lost 0, with 12 bases in between. CDR3 DNA: TGTGCCAGCAGCTTAGGGCGGTGGGCGATGAACACTGAAGCTTTCTTT. The encoded protein is CASSLGRWAMNTEAFF.

This clone has a handful of counts. The chain employs TRBV5-1 and TRBJ2-1; no reliable D call. The CDR3 is 16 residues long. Germline V CDR1 and CDR2: SGHRS, YFSETQ. The V gene lost 4 bases and the J gene lost 0 bases, with 14 bases spanning the gap. CDR3 nucleotide sequence: TGCGCCAGCAGCCTCTGGAGATCGGCCTCCTACAATGAGCAGTTCTTC. It encodes CASSLWRSASYNEQFF.

V is TRBV7-2 and J is TRBJ2-5, with 12 bases matching TRBD2. The CDR3 loop spans 16 amino acids. Trimming at V came to 0 bases and at J to 4 bases, leaving 3 bases not matched to a gene. CDR1 and CDR2 (germline): SGHTA, FQGNSA. The CDR3 here is CASSLARLAGVETQYF. In DNA, the CDR3 is TGTGCCAGCAGCTTAGCTCGACTAGCGGGAGTAGAGACCCAGTACTTC.

The gene calls are TRBV9 and TRBJ2-7, with TRBD2 matching 10 bases. Trimming took 3 bases from V and 6 from J; bases not matched to a gene: 3. Per germline, CDR1 SGDLS and CDR2 YYNGEE. The CDR3 covers 13 residues. The CDR3 coding sequence is TGTGCCAGCAGCGGGATAGCGGGAGGCGAGCAGTACTTC. Translating gives CASSGIAGGEQYF. The full variable domain, with the rest looked up from reference TRBV9 and TRBJ2-7, is DSGVTQTPKHLITATGQRVTLRCSPRSGDLSVYWYQQSLDQGLQFLIQYYNGEERAKGNILERFSAQQFPDLHSELNLSSLELGDSALYFCASSGIAGGEQYFGPGTRLTVT.

V and J are TRBV7-9 and TRBJ1-2; 10 bases align to TRBD1. CDR1 is SEHNR and CDR2 is FQNEAQ in the germline V gene (reference sequence). The V gene end was trimmed by 5 bases and the J gene end by 2 bases; junction bases not matched to a gene: 8. This CDR3 has 16 residues. The CDR3 spells CASSPGQGRVNYGYTF. CDR3 bases: TGTGCCAGCAGCCCGGGACAGGGGCGAGTCAACTATGGCTACACCTTC. Complete variable domain (other parts from reference TRBV7-9 and TRBJ1-2): DTGVSQNPRHKITKRGQNVTFRCDPISEHNRLYWYRQTLGQGPEFLTYFQNEAQLEKSRLLSDRFSAERPKGSFSTLEIQRTEQGDSAMYLCASSPGQGRVNYGYTFGSGTRLTVV.